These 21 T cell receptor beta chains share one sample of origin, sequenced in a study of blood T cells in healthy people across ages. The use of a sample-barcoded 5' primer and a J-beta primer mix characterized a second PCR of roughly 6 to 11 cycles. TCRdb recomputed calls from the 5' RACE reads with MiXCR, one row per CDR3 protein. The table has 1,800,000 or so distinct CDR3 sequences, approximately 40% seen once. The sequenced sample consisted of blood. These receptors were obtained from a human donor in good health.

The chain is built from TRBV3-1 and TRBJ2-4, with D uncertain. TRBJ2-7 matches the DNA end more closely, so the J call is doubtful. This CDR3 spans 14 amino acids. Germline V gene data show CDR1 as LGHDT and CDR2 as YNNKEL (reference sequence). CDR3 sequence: CASSQDTYSYEQYF. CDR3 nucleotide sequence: TGTGCCAGCAGCCAAGATACTTACTCCTACGAGCAGTACTTC.

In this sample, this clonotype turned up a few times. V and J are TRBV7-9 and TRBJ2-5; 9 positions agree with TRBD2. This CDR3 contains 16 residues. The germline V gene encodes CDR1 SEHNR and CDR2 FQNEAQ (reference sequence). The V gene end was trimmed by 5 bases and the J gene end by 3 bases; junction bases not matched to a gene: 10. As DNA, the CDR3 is TGTGCCAGCAGCCCCAGCCTGGTAGCGGGAGAAGAGACCCAGTACTTC. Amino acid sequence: CASSPSLVAGEETQYF.

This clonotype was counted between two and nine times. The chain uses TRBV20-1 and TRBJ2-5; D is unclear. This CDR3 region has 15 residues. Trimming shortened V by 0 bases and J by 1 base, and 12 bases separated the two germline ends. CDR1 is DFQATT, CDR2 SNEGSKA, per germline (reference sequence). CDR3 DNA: TGCAGTGCTAGAGATGCGGCTGGACCCCAAGAGACCCAGTACTTC. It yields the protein CSARDAAGPQETQYF.

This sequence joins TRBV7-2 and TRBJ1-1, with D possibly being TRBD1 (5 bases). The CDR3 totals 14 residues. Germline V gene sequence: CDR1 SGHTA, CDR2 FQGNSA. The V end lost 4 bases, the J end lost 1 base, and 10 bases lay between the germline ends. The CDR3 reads CASSWTRSNTEAFF. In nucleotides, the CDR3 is TGTGCCAGCAGCTGGACACGATCGAACACTGAAGCTTTCTTT.

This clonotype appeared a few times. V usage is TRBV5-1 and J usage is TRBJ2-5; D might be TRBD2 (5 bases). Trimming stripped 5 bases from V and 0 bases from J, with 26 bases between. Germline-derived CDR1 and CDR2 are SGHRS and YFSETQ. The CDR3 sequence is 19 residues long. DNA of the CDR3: TGCGCCAGCAGACCCTTCCGAGGGAGAGGAGTTGGAGACCAAGAGACCCAGTACTTC. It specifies CASRPFRGRGVGDQETQYF.

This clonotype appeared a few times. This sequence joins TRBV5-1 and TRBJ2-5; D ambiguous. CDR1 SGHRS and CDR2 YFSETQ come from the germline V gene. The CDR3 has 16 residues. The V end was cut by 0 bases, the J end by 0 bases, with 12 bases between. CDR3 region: CASSLVLGRNQETQYF. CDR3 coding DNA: TGCGCCAGCAGCTTGGTTTTGGGCAGAAACCAAGAGACCCAGTACTTC.

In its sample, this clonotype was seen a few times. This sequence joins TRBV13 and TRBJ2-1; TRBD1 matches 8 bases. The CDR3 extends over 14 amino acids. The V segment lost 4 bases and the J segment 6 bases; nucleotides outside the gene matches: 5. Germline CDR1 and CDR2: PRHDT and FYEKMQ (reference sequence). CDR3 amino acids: CASSSDRAVNEQFF. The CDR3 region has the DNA TGTGCCAGCAGCTCGGACAGGGCGGTCAATGAGCAGTTCTTC.

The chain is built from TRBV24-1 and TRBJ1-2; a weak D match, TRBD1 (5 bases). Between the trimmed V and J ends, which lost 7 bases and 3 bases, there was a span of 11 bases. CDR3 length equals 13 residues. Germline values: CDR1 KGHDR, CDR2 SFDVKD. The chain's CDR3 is CATSEGAYYGYTF. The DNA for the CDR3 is TGTGCCACCAGCGAAGGGGCTTACTATGGCTACACCTTC.

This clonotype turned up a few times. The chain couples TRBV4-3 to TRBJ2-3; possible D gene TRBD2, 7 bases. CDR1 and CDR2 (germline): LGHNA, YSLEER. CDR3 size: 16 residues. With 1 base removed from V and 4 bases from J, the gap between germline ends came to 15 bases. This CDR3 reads CASSQVRGGEADTQYF. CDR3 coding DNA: TGCGCCAGCAGCCAAGTTCGCGGGGGCGAGGCAGATACGCAGTATTTT.

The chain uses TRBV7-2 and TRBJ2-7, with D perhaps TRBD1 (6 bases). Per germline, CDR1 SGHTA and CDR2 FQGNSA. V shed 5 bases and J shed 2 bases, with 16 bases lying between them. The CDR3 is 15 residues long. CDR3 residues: CASSQTGLITYEQYF. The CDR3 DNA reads TGTGCCAGCAGCCAGACAGGACTGATAACCTACGAGCAGTACTTC.

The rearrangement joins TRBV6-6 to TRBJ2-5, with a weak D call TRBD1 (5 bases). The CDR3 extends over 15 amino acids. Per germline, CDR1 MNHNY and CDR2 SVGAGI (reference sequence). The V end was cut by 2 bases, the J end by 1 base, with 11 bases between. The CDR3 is CASSYLVDSQETQYF. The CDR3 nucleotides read TGTGCCAGCAGTTACCTCGTTGACAGCCAAGAGACCCAGTACTTC.

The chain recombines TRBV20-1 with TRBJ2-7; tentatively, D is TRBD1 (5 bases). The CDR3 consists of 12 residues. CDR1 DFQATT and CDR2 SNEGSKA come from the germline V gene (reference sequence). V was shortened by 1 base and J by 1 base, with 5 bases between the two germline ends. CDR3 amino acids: CSARGQSYEQYF. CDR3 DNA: TGCAGTGCTAGAGGACAGTCCTACGAGCAGTACTTC.

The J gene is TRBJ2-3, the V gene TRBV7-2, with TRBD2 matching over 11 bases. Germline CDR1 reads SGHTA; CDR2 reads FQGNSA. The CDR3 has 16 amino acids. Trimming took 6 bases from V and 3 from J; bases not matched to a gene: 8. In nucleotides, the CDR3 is TGTGCCAGCAGGGGCCCCGGGACTAGCGGTACAGATACGCAGTATTTT. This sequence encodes CASRGPGTSGTDTQYF.

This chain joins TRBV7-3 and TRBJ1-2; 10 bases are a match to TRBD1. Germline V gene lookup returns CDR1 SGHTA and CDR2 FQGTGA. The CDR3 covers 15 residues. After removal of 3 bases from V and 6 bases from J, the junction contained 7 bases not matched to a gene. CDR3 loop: CASSLTGTGADGYTF. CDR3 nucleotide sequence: TGTGCCAGCAGCTTGACCGGGACAGGGGCGGATGGCTACACCTTC.

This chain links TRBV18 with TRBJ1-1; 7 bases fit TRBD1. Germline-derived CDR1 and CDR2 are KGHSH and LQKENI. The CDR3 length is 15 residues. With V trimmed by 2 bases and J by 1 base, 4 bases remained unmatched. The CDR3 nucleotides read TGTGCCAGCTCACCATCACAGGGGACGAACACTGAAGCTTTCTTT. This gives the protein CASSPSQGTNTEAFF.

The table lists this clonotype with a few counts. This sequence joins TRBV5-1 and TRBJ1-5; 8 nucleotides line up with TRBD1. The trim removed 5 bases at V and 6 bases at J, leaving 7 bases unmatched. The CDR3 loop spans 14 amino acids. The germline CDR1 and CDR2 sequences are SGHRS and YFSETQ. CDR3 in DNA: TGCGCCAGCAGAGCACAGGGGGAAAGTCAGCCCCAGCATTTT. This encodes CASRAQGESQPQHF. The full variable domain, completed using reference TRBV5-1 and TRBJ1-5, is KAGVTQTPRYLIKTRGQQVTLSCSPISGHRSVSWYQQTPGQGLQFLFEYFSETQRNKGNFPGRFSGRQFSNSRSEMNVSTLELGDSALYLCASRAQGESQPQHFGDGTRLSIL.

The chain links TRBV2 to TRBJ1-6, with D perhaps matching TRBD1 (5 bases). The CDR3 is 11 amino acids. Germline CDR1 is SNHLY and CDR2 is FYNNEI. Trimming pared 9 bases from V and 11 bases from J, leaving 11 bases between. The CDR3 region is CASGAAPPLHF. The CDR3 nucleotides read TGTGCCAGTGGGGCCGCCCCACCCCTCCACTTT.

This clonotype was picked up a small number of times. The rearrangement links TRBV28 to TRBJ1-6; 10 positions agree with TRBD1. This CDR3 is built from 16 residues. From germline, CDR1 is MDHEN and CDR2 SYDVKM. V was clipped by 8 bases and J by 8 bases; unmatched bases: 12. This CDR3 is CASLNPPGQGYSPLHF. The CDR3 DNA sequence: TGTGCCAGCCTAAATCCTCCGGGACAGGGGTATTCACCCCTCCACTTT.

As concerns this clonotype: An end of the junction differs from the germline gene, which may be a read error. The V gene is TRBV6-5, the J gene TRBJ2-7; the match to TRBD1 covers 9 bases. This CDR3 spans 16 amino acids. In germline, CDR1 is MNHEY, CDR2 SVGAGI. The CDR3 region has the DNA TGCGCCAGCAGCTTGGACGTCGGGACAGGGCTCCGCGAGCAGTACTTC. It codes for CASSLDVGTGLREQYF.

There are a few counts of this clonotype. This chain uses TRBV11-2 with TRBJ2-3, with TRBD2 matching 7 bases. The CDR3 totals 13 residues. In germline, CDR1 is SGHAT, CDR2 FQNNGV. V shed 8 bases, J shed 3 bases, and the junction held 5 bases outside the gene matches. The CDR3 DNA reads TGTGCCAGCGGCCCGGGGGGTACAGATACGCAGTATTTT. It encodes CASGPGGTDTQYF.

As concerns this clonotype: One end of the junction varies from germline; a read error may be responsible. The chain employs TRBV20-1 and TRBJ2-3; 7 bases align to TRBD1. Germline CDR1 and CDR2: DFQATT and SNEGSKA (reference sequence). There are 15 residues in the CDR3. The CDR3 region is CSAGEPTGITDTQYF. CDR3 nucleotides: TGCAGTGCTGGAGAGCCGACAGGGATCACAGATACGCAGTATTTT.